The text below deals with one T cell receptor beta chain. No antigen is known for it. This entry is derived from a study of response to subunit inactivated influenza vaccine. Study-wide results and limits: Authors suggested few new T cells are recruited by each seasonal influenza vaccination.

TCRdb reprocessed the RT-PCR reads with MiXCR, giving one entry per CDR3 protein. The sample has 610,000 or so distinct CDR3 sequences; less than 15% are singletons. In germline, CDR1 is MNHEY, CDR2 SVGEGT. The CDR3 loop spans 15 amino acids. With 0 bases removed from V and 4 bases from J, the gap between germline ends came to 12 bases. The clonotype originates from a man aged 50-59 years who received an inactivated influenza vaccine. Sample: PBMCs from blood, taken about 11 days after vaccination. The chain couples TRBV6-2 or TRBV6-3 to TRBJ1-1; D gene unclear. The CDR3 DNA follows: TGTGCCAGCAGTTACTCGATGAATAGCCTCACTGAAGCTTTCTTT. It is translated as CASSYSMNSLTEAFF.